These T cell receptor beta chains were read from a single sample in a study of blood T cell repertoires in COVID-19. Data came from immunoSEQ multiplex PCR; TCRdb stores just in-frame clones and leaves some out. Of over 200,000 clones listed, approximately 85% are singletons. Input material: peripheral blood. The receptors were gathered from a woman between 45 and 65 years old with active or convalescent COVID-19. Each CDR3 is given with its conserved first and last residue. A D gene is named only where the DNA matches it firmly. Clone size is shown for a subset of rows, as once, few, many or a class of expanded clone.

size: NA
V: TRBV6-1
D: NA
J: TRBJ2-3
DNA: TGTGCCAGCAGTGAATCTGAGCCCACAGATACGCAGTATTTT
CDR3: CASSESEPTDTQYF

size: NA
V: TRBV7-2
D: TRBD2
J: TRBJ2-1
DNA: TGTGCCAGCAGCTTACTAGCGGGTCGTGAGCAGTTCTTC
CDR3: CASSLLAGREQFF

size: many
V: TRBV5-1
D: NA
J: TRBJ2-2
DNA: TGCGCCAGCAGCCCCGTAGGGGCCGGGGAGCTGTTTTTT
CDR3: CASSPVGAGELFF

size: NA
V: TRBV19
D: TRBD2
J: TRBJ2-5
DNA: TGTGCCAGTAAGCCGGGACTAGCGGTTCAAGAGACCCAGTACTTC
CDR3: CASKPGLAVQETQYF

size: NA
V: TRBV12-3/TRBV12-4
D: TRBD1
J: TRBJ1-2
DNA: TGTGCCAGCAGTCCTGACAGGGTGGGCGGCTACACCTTC
CDR3: CASSPDRVGGYTF

size: few
V: TRBV28
D: TRBD1
J: TRBJ1-1
DNA: TGTGCCAGCAGGGCCCAGGACAGGGGAGGAACTGAAGCTTTCTTT
CDR3: CASRAQDRGGTEAFF

size: NA
V: TRBV4-1
D: TRBD1
J: TRBJ2-2
DNA: TGCGCCAGCAGCCAAGGGGGCGGCGGACAGGCCAACACCGGGGAGCTGTTTTTT
CDR3: CASSQGGGGQANTGELFF

size: NA
V: TRBV5-6
D: TRBD1
J: TRBJ2-7
DNA: TGTGCCAGCAGCTTATACCGGGACAGGGGGCCCCACGAGCAGTACTTC
CDR3: CASSLYRDRGPHEQYF

size: NA
V: TRBV5-1
D: TRBD1
J: TRBJ1-2
DNA: TGCGCCAGCAGCTCGACTACAGGGGGCGACTATGGCTACACCTTC
CDR3: CASSSTTGGDYGYTF

size: NA
V: TRBV27
D: TRBD1
J: TRBJ1-4
DNA: TGTGCCAGCAGACGACAGGGGAGTAATGAAAAACTGTTTTTT
CDR3: CASRRQGSNEKLFF

size: NA
V: TRBV6-1
D: TRBD2
J: TRBJ2-1
DNA: TGTGCCAGCAGTGAACTAGCGGGGGGGTACAATGAGCAGTTCTTC
CDR3: CASSELAGGYNEQFF

size: NA
V: TRBV28
D: TRBD1
J: TRBJ2-5
DNA: TGTGCCAGCAGTTTTCCCCCCGGGACAGTCGGCCTTCACGAGACCCAGTACTTC
CDR3: CASSFPPGTVGLHETQYF

size: NA
V: TRBV23-1
D: NA
J: TRBJ1-2
DNA: TGCGCCAGCAGTCAACGCCCCCGGGAGGGAGACTATGGCTACACCTTC
CDR3: CASSQRPREGDYGYTF

size: once
V: TRBV11-2
D: TRBD1
J: TRBJ2-7
DNA: TGTGCCAGCAGCTCACAGGGGGCGAATTTTGGCCCTTTATTCTTC
CDR3: CASSSQGANFGPLFF

size: NA
V: TRBV4-1
D: NA
J: TRBJ2-3
DNA: TGCGCCAGCAGCCAAGGGGAGGTCCCAGATACGCAGTATTTT
CDR3: CASSQGEVPDTQYF

size: NA
V: TRBV28
D: NA
J: TRBJ2-3
DNA: TGTGCCAGCAGTTTTTCCGGGGGTTTAGATACGCAGTATTTT
CDR3: CASSFSGGLDTQYF

size: few
V: TRBV5-1
D: NA
J: TRBJ1-2
DNA: TGCGCCAGCAGCTTGGCCACGACAGACCTCTATGGCTACACCTTC
CDR3: CASSLATTDLYGYTF

size: NA
V: TRBV5-1
D: NA
J: TRBJ1-6
DNA: TGCGCCAGCAGTATAACAGATAATTCACCCCTCCACTTT
CDR3: CASSITDNSPLHF

size: once
V: TRBV4-1
D: TRBD2
J: TRBJ2-1
DNA: TGCGCCAGCAGCCACCTTACTAGCGGGGGGAGCAATGAGCAGTTCTTC
CDR3: CASSHLTSGGSNEQFF

size: NA
V: TRBV28
D: NA
J: TRBJ1-2
DNA: TGTGCCAGCAGTTTATATACATCGAGGGGCTACACCTTC
CDR3: CASSLYTSRGYTF

size: NA
V: TRBV2
D: TRBD1
J: TRBJ1-5
DNA: TGTGCCAGCAGTGCTACAGGGGGTTTACAGCCCCAGCATTTT
CDR3: CASSATGGLQPQHF

size: NA
V: TRBV10-2
D: TRBD2
J: TRBJ2-7
DNA: TGCGCCAGCAGTATAGGGGGGTATAGCGGGAACTCCTACGAGCAGTACTTC
CDR3: CASSIGGYSGNSYEQYF

size: NA
V: TRBV11-2
D: NA
J: TRBJ2-7
DNA: TGTGCCAGCAGCTCCCCGAAGGGAGATTCCTACGAGCAGTACTTC
CDR3: CASSSPKGDSYEQYF

size: NA
V: TRBV19
D: NA
J: TRBJ2-7
DNA: TGTGCCAGTAGTATAGACGGAGGAGGTGTGCAGTACTTC
CDR3: CASSIDGGGVQYF

size: NA
V: TRBV19
D: NA
J: TRBJ1-6
DNA: TGTGCCAGCAACTTATCCGCCGGGAAATATTCACCCCTCCACTTT
CDR3: CASNLSAGKYSPLHF

size: NA
V: TRBV4-2
D: TRBD1
J: TRBJ2-3
DNA: TGTGCCAGCAGCCAACTGACAGGGGGTGGCACAGATACGCAGTATTTT
CDR3: CASSQLTGGGTDTQYF

size: NA
V: TRBV6-5
D: NA
J: TRBJ1-5
DNA: TGTGCCAGCAGCCAGCAATCGGGGTATCAGCCCCAGCATTTT
CDR3: CASSQQSGYQPQHF

size: NA
V: TRBV28
D: TRBD2
J: TRBJ2-2
DNA: TGTGCCAGCAGTCAACCACCCAGCGGGAGGACCGGGGAGCTGTTTTTT
CDR3: CASSQPPSGRTGELFF

size: NA
V: TRBV7-9
D: TRBD1
J: TRBJ1-3
DNA: TGTGCCAGCAGACAGGGGGACTCTGGAAACACCATATATTTT
CDR3: CASRQGDSGNTIYF

size: NA
V: TRBV18
D: NA
J: TRBJ1-6
DNA: TGTGCCAGCTCAACCAGGGTCGATAATTCACCCCTCCACTTT
CDR3: CASSTRVDNSPLHF

size: NA
V: TRBV4-2
D: NA
J: TRBJ2-1
DNA: TGTGCCAGCAGCCAAGACCCACTAGTTCCCAATGAGCAGTTCTTC
CDR3: CASSQDPLVPNEQFF

size: NA
V: TRBV25-1
D: TRBD1
J: TRBJ2-5
DNA: TGTGCCAGCAGTGTGGGACAGGGGAAAAAAGAGACCCAGTACTTC
CDR3: CASSVGQGKKETQYF

size: NA
V: TRBV7-2
D: TRBD1
J: TRBJ1-4
DNA: TGTGCCAGCAGCTGGGGGACAGGGACAACTAATGAAAAACTGTTTTTT
CDR3: CASSWGTGTTNEKLFF

size: NA
V: TRBV10-3
D: NA
J: TRBJ1-5
DNA: TGTGCCATCAGTTCCCTACAGGGAGCAGGTCAGCCCCAGCATTTT
CDR3: CAISSLQGAGQPQHF

size: NA
V: TRBV24-1
D: NA
J: TRBJ1-3
DNA: TGTGCCACCCAACGGGACTCTGGAAACACCATATATTTT
CDR3: CATQRDSGNTIYF

size: many
V: TRBV28
D: TRBD2
J: TRBJ2-1
DNA: TGTGCCAGCAGTTCCCAACCCGGGCTAGCGGGGAGCAATGAGCAGTTCTTC
CDR3: CASSSQPGLAGSNEQFF

size: NA
V: TRBV27
D: TRBD2
J: TRBJ2-3
DNA: TGTGCCAGCAGTTTGACTAGCGTTCTCACAGATACGCAGTATTTT
CDR3: CASSLTSVLTDTQYF

size: once
V: TRBV27
D: NA
J: TRBJ2-7
DNA: TGTGCCAGCCGTTCAATTCGGGGAGTTGTATACGAGCAGTACTTC
CDR3: CASRSIRGVVYEQYF

size: NA
V: TRBV28
D: NA
J: TRBJ1-2
DNA: TGTGCCAGCAGTTCACGACAGGCAAATCGTCTCTATGGCTACACCTTC
CDR3: CASSSRQANRLYGYTF

size: NA
V: TRBV6-5
D: NA
J: TRBJ1-2
DNA: TGTGCCAGCAGGATTCCAGGGGTTGGCTATGGCTACACCTTC
CDR3: CASRIPGVGYGYTF

size: NA
V: TRBV5-1
D: TRBD1
J: TRBJ1-1
DNA: TGCGCCAGCAGACAGGGGAAGAACACTGAAGCTTTCTTT
CDR3: CASRQGKNTEAFF

size: NA
V: TRBV7-6
D: TRBD2
J: TRBJ2-3
DNA: TGTGCCAGCAGCCGGGGACTAGCGGTCACAGATACGCAGTATTTT
CDR3: CASSRGLAVTDTQYF

size: NA
V: TRBV5-1
D: TRBD1
J: TRBJ1-6
DNA: TGCGCCAGCAGCTCCGGACAGGCCTATAATTCACCCCTCCACTTT
CDR3: CASSSGQAYNSPLHF

size: NA
V: TRBV3-1/TRBV3-2
D: NA
J: TRBJ1-1
DNA: TGTGCCAGCAGCCAATCGGGGGAGAACACTGAAGCTTTCTTT
CDR3: CASSQSGENTEAFF

size: NA
V: TRBV25-1
D: NA
J: TRBJ1-1
DNA: TGTGCCAGCAGTGAACAGGGGTACACTGAAGCTTTCTTT
CDR3: CASSEQGYTEAFF

size: NA
V: TRBV18
D: NA
J: TRBJ1-1
DNA: TGTGCCAGCCATACCCGGGGGAACACTGAAGCTTTCTTT
CDR3: CASHTRGNTEAFF

size: NA
V: TRBV29-1
D: TRBD1
J: TRBJ1-2
DNA: TGCAGCGTATCCGACAGGGCTTCTGGCTACACCTTC
CDR3: CSVSDRASGYTF

size: few
V: TRBV5-1
D: NA
J: TRBJ1-1
DNA: TGCGCCAGCAGCGAGGATGGCGACACTGAAGCTTTCTTT
CDR3: CASSEDGDTEAFF

size: NA
V: TRBV7-9
D: NA
J: TRBJ1-1
DNA: TGTGCCAGCAGCTTAGGGGCACCTGAAGCTTTCTTT
CDR3: CASSLGAPEAFF

size: NA
V: TRBV6-1
D: NA
J: TRBJ1-2
DNA: TGTGCCAGCAGTGAAGGTCGGGTCGTGCCGGCCTACTATGGCTACACCTTC
CDR3: CASSEGRVVPAYYGYTF

size: NA
V: TRBV5-4
D: NA
J: TRBJ1-1
DNA: TGTGCCAGCAGCGGGCCCGGGACACCCAACACTGAAGCTTTCTTT
CDR3: CASSGPGTPNTEAFF

size: NA
V: TRBV5-4
D: TRBD1
J: TRBJ1-1
DNA: TGTGCCAGCAGCTCGGGACAGGGGTGGGAAACTGAAGCTTTCTTT
CDR3: CASSSGQGWETEAFF

size: NA
V: TRBV6-5
D: NA
J: TRBJ1-1
DNA: TGTGCCAGCAGTAGGTTCGCGGGCCCTGAAGCTTTCTTT
CDR3: CASSRFAGPEAFF

size: NA
V: TRBV5-5
D: TRBD1
J: TRBJ1-6
DNA: TGTGCCAGCAGCAAAGACAGGGCGAAGCATTCACCCCTCCACTTT
CDR3: CASSKDRAKHSPLHF

size: NA
V: TRBV27
D: NA
J: TRBJ1-5
DNA: TGTGCCAGCAGTTTAGGGCTTCAGACAGGTACAAATCAGCCCCAGCATTTT
CDR3: CASSLGLQTGTNQPQHF